This TCR beta chain comes out of a study of response to subunit inactivated influenza vaccine (dated by TCRdb to 2016 to 2019). Concerning the study at large: Deep quantitative T cell receptor repertoire profiling was used in the study to track responses to a trivalent subunit inactivated influenza vaccine. Here is what the overall study found, with its caveats: The authors suggested that each seasonal influenza vaccination may recruit only a limited number of new T cells.

The CDR3 goes from the cysteine to the phenylalanine over 15 residues. Only CDR3 DNA is held: 45 bases, read in frame from base 1. V is reduced by 2 bases and J by 2 bases, leaving a spacing of 12 bases between them. Sequences SGHKS (CDR1) and YYEKEE (CDR2) are obtained from the germline V gene (reference sequence). The library was obtained by RT-PCR. The sequencer was an Illumina HiSeq 2500. Through fastp at Q25 and MiXCR, TCRdb rebuilt clones from the public reads, retaining in-frame beta chains. Rows are combined by CDR3 protein, so each entry shows the most common genes and DNA. A total of a few hundred thousand distinct CDR3 sequences appear in this sample, around 11% of them only once. Of the sample, roughly 9.6% is held by the ten largest clones. This clonotype has a handful of counts. The antigen it binds to is not known. No qualities accompany the bases; no much larger clone lies one base away.

These same records also appear under a second study, on T cells expressing NK-cell markers. The second publication reports: 5'RACE template switching, by which a universal primer site and unique molecular identifiers were added, was used to make TCR beta cDNA libraries. TCR beta-chain repertoires were profiled in sorted CD3+CD56+NKG2C+, CD3+CD56+NKG2C- and CD3+CD56-NKG2C+ T-cell subsets from several donors. Seven of the eight sequenced donors were HCMV-seropositive and one was HCMV-seronegative. To restrict sorting to alphabetaTCR-expressing T cells, an anti-gammadeltaTCR antibody was added in several experiments. In six donors, the dominant CD3+CD56+NKG2C+ clonotypes were among the top 10 CD8+ clonotypes and accounted for 1.0-7.0% of CD8+ T cells. Those dominant clonotypes were again the most abundant among CD3+CD56-NKG2C+ cells in four donors, at roughly 25-60.1%. Whether the expanded NKG2C-expressing T cell clones were specific for HCMV antigens was left unclear. The study sequenced eight donors, all healthy volunteers chosen at random: three men and five women. To determine HCMV serostatus, a commercial ELISA kit was used to detect HCMV-specific IgG in serum. Peripheral blood mononuclear cells were isolated from blood by Ficoll density gradient centrifugation. For five to seven donors, unsorted PBMC were also used to sequence bulk peripheral blood T-cell repertoires. Priming for cDNA synthesis came from the TCR beta constant segment, and two successive PCR amplification steps followed. Libraries were sequenced as 2 x 150 bp reads on Illumina HiSeq 2000/2500, MiSeq or NextSeq. MIGEC was used to demultiplex reads and group the reads by UMI, and MiTCR was used to assemble and quantify clonotypes. To remove erroneous sequences, TCR cDNA sequences were retained only when supported by two or more reads. The tcR package was used for downstream repertoire analysis, with clonotypes matched between fractions based on CDR3 nucleotide sequence plus V segment. Antigen specificity was annotated against VDJdb with VDJmatch, allowing one amino acid substitution in CDR3.

The chain uses TRBV5-5 and TRBJ2-3; TRBD2 is possibly the D segment (6 matching bases). The specimen was PBMCs from blood, collected on the day of vaccination. This clonotype originated in a man between 45 and 60 years old who received an inactivated influenza vaccine. Donor details come from another sample of the same person, matched by shared clones. The CDR3 region has the sequence CASSFAGRLTDTQYF. Read as DNA, the sequence is TGTGCCAGCAGCTTTGCCGGGAGACTCACAGATACGCAGTATTTT.